Each of the 13 T cell receptor beta chains below was sequenced from the same sample in a study of shared clonotypes between healthy human individuals. TCRdb keeps only in-frame clones here, not all; method: immunoSEQ multiplex PCR. This table holds approximately 87,000 clones, about 61% found once. What was sequenced was memory CD8+ T cells sorted from blood. Subset in this sample: CD45RO+ cells pooled with CCR7-negative TemRA cells. The receptors were sampled from a man between 25 and 39 years old in good health.

This clone was seen a single time. V usage is TRBV7-3 and J usage is TRBJ2-7; 10 bases line up with TRBD2. Germline values: CDR1 SGHTA, CDR2 FQGTGA. J was trimmed by 2 bases and V by 5 bases; bases with no gene match: 9. This CDR3 is 16 amino acids long. CDR3 coding DNA: TGTGCCAGCAGCCTAGAGACTAGCGGGCGCACCTACGAGCAGTACTTC. Its translation: CASSLETSGRTYEQYF.

Points on this clone: Distinct nucleotide sequences in the sample also encode this CDR3. CDR3 residues: CASSEYGRAQETQYF. The CDR3 DNA reads TGTGCCAGCAGTGAATATGGGAGGGCACAAGAGACCCAGTACTTC. The rearrangement uses TRBV25-1 and TRBJ2-5, with 7 bases lining up with TRBD2. The CDR3 is made up of 15 amino acids. V lost 0 bases to trimming and J lost 2 bases; unmatched junction nucleotides: 3. Per the germline V gene, CDR1 is MGHDK and CDR2 is SYGVNS.

The V gene is TRBV27, the J gene TRBJ1-1; D is perhaps TRBD1 (6 bases). CDR1 MNHEY and CDR2 SMNVEV come from the germline V gene (reference sequence). V lost 2 bases and J lost 3, with 13 bases in between. This CDR3 contains 15 residues. The CDR3 sequence is CASSLDRMVHTEAFF. The CDR3 nucleotides are TGTGCCAGCAGTTTAGACAGGATGGTGCACACTGAAGCTTTCTTT.

The rearrangement joins TRBV5-1 to TRBJ2-3, with TRBD2 identical over 12 bases. The J segment lost 2 bases and the V segment lost 5 bases, leaving 3 bases of the junction unmatched. The CDR3 spans 15 residues. Germline V gene lookup returns CDR1 SGHRS and CDR2 YFSETQ. The CDR3 sequence is CASRWTSGNTDTQYF. The CDR3 DNA sequence: TGCGCCAGCAGGTGGACTAGCGGGAACACAGATACGCAGTATTTT.

V and J are TRBV5-1 and TRBJ2-2; TRBD1 matches 10 bases. This CDR3 is 15 amino acids long. Germline V gene data show CDR1 as SGHRS and CDR2 as YFSETQ. The V and J ends lost 2 bases and 7 bases, in that order; junction bases with no gene match: 5. CDR3 loop: CASSFRQGAGGELFF. The CDR3 region has the DNA TGCGCCAGCAGCTTCCGACAGGGGGCGGGCGGGGAGCTGTTTTTT.

V usage is TRBV27 and J usage is TRBJ2-3; D is unclear. V lost 9 bases, J lost 4 bases, and 8 bases lay in between. Germline V gene sequence: CDR1 MNHEY, CDR2 SMNVEV (reference sequence). The length of the CDR3 is 11 residues. The CDR3 is CASFRADTQYF. The DNA of the CDR3 is TGTGCCAGTTTTCGGGCAGATACGCAGTATTTT.

The J gene is TRBJ2-7, the V gene TRBV10-3; D unresolved. The CDR3 has 15 amino acids. Trimming stripped 3 bases from V and 0 bases from J, with 12 bases between. Germline CDR1 reads ENHRY; CDR2 reads SYGVKD. The CDR3: CAISERAANSYEQYF. The CDR3 DNA reads as TGTGCCATCAGTGAAAGGGCAGCGAACTCCTACGAGCAGTACTTC.

This clone was observed a handful of times. Other nucleotide sequences in the sample specify the same CDR3. J is TRBJ1-1 and V is TRBV6-6, with D unclear. This CDR3 region has 12 residues. Germline values: CDR1 MNHNY, CDR2 SVGAGI (reference sequence). V was cut by 0 bases and J by 5 bases, with 4 bases left in between. This CDR3 is CASSYSQTEAFF. In DNA, the CDR3 is TGTGCCAGCAGTTACTCGCAGACTGAAGCTTTCTTT.

The sample holds many counts of this clone. The chain employs TRBV30 and TRBJ2-7; D is perhaps TRBD2 (5 bases). V lost 2 bases and J 0 bases, leaving 8 bases between the germline ends. Germline V gene data show CDR1 as GTSNPN and CDR2 as SVGIG (reference sequence). The CDR3 runs 13 residues. CDR3: CAWSLDYSYEQYF. The CDR3 DNA is TGTGCCTGGAGTCTCGACTACTCCTACGAGCAGTACTTC. Based on the CDR3 plus reference TRBV30 and TRBJ2-7, the full variable domain is SQTIHQWPATLVQPVGSPLSLECTVEGTSNPNLYWYRQAAGRGLQLLFYSVGIGQISSEVPQNLSASRPQDRQFILSSKKLLLSDSGFYLCAWSLDYSYEQYFGPGTRLTVT.

The chain carries TRBV6-1 and TRBJ2-7, with D possibly matching TRBD1 (6 bases). From germline, CDR1 is MNHNS and CDR2 SASEGT. The CDR3 is 13 amino acids. V dropped 5 bases and J dropped 6 bases, with 14 bases sitting between them. The CDR3 DNA reads TGTGCCAGCAGTAGTATCACAGGGAGCGAGCAGTACTTC. This gives the protein CASSSITGSEQYF.

This clone is a singleton in its sample. The chain combines TRBV28 with TRBJ1-4; D perhaps matches TRBD1 (6 bases). Trimming left V 5 bases short and J 7 bases short, with 14 bases between. The CDR3 covers 14 residues. In germline, CDR1 is MDHEN, CDR2 SYDVKM. The CDR3 DNA is TGTGCCAGCAGTGACAGGACCTCGAGTGAAAAACTGTTTTTT. The encoded protein is CASSDRTSSEKLFF.

The V call is TRBV5-4, the J call TRBJ2-3; tentative D call: TRBD2 (5 bases). CDR1 and CDR2 (germline): SGHNT, YYREEE (reference sequence). V was trimmed by 4 bases and J by 4 bases, leaving 16 bases between them. The CDR3 sequence is 15 residues long. The CDR3 reads CASSPGSRTADTQYF. CDR3 bases: TGTGCCAGCAGCCCGGGATCTAGGACCGCAGATACGCAGTATTTT.

The genes are TRBV5-6 and TRBJ2-7, with unresolved D. Germline V gives CDR1 SGHDT, CDR2 YYEEEE. The CDR3 covers 14 residues. Trimming removed 2 bases from V and 5 bases from J, with 14 bases in between. CDR3 loop: CASSFFGQQDEQYF. CDR3 coding DNA: TGTGCCAGCAGCTTCTTCGGCCAGCAAGACGAGCAGTACTTC.